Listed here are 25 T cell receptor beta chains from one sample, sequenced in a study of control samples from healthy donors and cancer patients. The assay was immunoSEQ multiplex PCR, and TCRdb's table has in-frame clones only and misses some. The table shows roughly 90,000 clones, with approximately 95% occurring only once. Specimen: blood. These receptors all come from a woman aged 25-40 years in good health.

CDR3 nucleotides: TGTGCCAGCATTAGTGGAGGCCGACAGGGAGACAATGAGCAGTTCTTC. The encoded protein is CASISGGRQGDNEQFF. This rearrangement joins TRBV28 to TRBJ2-1; the match to TRBD1 covers 7 bases. The germline gives CDR1 MDHEN, CDR2 SYDVKM. The CDR3 is 16 amino acids. J lost 5 bases, V lost 7 bases, and 14 bases had no gene match. Full variable domain (remainder filled in from reference TRBV28 and TRBJ2-1): DVKVTQSSRYLVKRTGEKVFLECVQDMDHENMFWYRQDPGLGLRLIYFSYDVKMKEKGDIPEGYSVSREKKERFSLILESASTNQTSMYLCASISGGRQGDNEQFFGPGTRLTVL.

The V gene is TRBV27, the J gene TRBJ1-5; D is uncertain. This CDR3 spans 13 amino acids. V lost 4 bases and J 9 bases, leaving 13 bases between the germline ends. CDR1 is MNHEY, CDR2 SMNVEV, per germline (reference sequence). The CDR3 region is CASSSSLSWPQHF. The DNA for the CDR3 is TGTGCCAGCAGTTCCTCGCTATCATGGCCCCAGCATTTT.

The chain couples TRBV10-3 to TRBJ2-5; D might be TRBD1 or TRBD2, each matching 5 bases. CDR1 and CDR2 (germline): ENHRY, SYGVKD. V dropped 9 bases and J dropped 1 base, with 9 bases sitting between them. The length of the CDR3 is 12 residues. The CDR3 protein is CAMGRTQETQYF. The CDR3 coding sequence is TGTGCCATGGGACGGACCCAAGAGACCCAGTACTTC.

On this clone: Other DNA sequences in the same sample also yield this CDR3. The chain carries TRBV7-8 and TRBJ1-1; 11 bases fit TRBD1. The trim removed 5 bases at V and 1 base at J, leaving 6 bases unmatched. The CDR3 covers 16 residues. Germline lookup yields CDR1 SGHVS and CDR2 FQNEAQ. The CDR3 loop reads CASSLRDRGSNTEAFF. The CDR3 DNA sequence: TGTGCCAGCAGCCTCCGGGACAGGGGGTCGAACACTGAAGCTTTCTTT.

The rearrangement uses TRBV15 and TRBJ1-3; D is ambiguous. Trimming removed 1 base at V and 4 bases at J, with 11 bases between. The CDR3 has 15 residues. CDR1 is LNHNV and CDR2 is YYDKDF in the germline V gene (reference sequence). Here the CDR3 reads CATSRAGIAGNTIYF. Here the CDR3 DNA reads TGTGCCACCAGCAGAGCGGGAATTGCGGGAAACACCATATATTTT.

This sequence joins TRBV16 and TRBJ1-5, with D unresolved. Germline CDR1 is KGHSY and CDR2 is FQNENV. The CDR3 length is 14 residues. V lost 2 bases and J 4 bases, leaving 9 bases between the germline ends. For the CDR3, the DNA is TGTGCCAGCAGCCAAACACAGACTAATCAGCCCCAGCATTTT. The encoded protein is CASSQTQTNQPQHF. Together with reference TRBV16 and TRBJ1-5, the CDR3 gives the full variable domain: GEEVAQTPKHLVRGEGQKAKLYCAPIKGHSYVFWYQQVLKNEFKFLISFQNENVFDETGMPKERFSAKCLPNSPCSLEIQATKLEDSAVYFCASSQTQTNQPQHFGDGTRLSIL.

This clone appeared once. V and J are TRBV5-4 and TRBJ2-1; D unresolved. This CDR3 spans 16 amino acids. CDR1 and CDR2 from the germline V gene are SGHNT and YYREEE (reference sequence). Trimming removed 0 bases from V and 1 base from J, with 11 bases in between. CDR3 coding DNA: TGTGCCAGCAGCTTGGCACACAGTTTGTCCTACAATGAGCAGTTCTTC. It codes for CASSLAHSLSYNEQFF.

This CDR3 reads CASSLSYIGSSNQPQHF. The CDR3 DNA reads as TGTGCCAGCAGTCTCTCCTATATAGGGAGTTCCAATCAGCCCCAGCATTTT. This chain connects TRBV6-6 to TRBJ1-5; D remains unclear. The V and J ends lost 5 bases and 3 bases respectively, with 20 bases between them. The CDR3 extends over 17 amino acids. CDR1 and CDR2 (germline): MNHNY, SVGAGI (reference sequence).

The chain's CDR3 is CASKDGSRVNTEAFF. The CDR3 DNA reads TGTGCCAGCAAGGACGGGAGCCGTGTGAACACTGAAGCTTTCTTT. This chain joins TRBV6-6 and TRBJ1-1; D uncertain. CDR1 and CDR2 from the germline V gene are MNHNY and SVGAGI (reference sequence). Trimming pared 7 bases from V and 0 bases from J, leaving 15 bases between. This CDR3 has 15 amino acids.

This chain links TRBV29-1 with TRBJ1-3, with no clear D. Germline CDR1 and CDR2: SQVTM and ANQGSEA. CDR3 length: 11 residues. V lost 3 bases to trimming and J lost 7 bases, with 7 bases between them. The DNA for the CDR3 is TGCAGCGTTGAGAGGAGCAACACCATATATTTT. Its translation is CSVERSNTIYF.

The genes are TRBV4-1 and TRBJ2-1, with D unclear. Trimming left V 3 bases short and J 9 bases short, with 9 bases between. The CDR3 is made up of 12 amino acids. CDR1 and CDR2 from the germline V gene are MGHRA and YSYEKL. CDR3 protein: CASSHRNSEQFF. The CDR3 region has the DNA TGCGCCAGCAGCCACAGAAATAGTGAGCAGTTCTTC.

DNA for the CDR3: TGTGCCAGCAGCTTAGGCAGGGGGAATGAGCAGTTCTTC. It translates to CASSLGRGNEQFF. The rearrangement joins TRBV13 to TRBJ2-1, with 7 bases identical to TRBD1. This CDR3 contains 13 residues. The trim removed 0 bases at V and 7 bases at J, leaving 0 bases unmatched. The germline CDR1 and CDR2 sequences are PRHDT and FYEKMQ (reference sequence).

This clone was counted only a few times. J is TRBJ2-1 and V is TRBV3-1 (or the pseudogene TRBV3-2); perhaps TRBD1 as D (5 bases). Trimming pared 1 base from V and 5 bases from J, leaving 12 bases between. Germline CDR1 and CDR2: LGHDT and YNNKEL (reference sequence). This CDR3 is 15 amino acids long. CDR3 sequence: CASSQGGQKNNEQFF. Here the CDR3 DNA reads TGTGCCAGCAGCCAAGGGGGCCAAAAAAACAATGAGCAGTTCTTC.

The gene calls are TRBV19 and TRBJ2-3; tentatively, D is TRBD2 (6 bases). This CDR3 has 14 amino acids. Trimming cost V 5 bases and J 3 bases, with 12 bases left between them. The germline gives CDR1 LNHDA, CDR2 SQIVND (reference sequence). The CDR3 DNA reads TGTGCCAGTAGTCTGGGGGGATATACAGATACGCAGTATTTT. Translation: CASSLGGYTDTQYF.

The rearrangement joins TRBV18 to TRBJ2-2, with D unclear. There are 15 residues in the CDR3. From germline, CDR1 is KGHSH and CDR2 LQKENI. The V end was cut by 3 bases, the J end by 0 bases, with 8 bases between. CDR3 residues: CASSPVYTNTGELFF. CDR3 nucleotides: TGTGCCAGCTCACCGGTATACACGAACACCGGGGAGCTGTTTTTT.

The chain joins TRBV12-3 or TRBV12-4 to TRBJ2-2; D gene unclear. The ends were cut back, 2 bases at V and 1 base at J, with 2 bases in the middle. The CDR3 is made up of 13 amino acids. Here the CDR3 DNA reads TGTGCCAGCAGTTTAAGGAACACCGGGGAGCTGTTTTTT. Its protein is CASSLRNTGELFF.

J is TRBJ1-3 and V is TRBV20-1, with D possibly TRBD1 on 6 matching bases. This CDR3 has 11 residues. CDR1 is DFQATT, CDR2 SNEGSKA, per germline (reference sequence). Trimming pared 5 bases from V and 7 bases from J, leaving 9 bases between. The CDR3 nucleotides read TGCAGTGCTGCTGGGGGCAACACCATATATTTT. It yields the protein CSAAGGNTIYF.

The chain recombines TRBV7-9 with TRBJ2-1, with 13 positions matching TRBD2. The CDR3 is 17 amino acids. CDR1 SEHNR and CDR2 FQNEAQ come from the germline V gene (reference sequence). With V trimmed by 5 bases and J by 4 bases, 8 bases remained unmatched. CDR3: CASSGRLAGGMYNEQFF. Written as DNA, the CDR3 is TGTGCCAGCAGCGGGAGACTAGCGGGGGGAATGTACAATGAGCAGTTCTTC.

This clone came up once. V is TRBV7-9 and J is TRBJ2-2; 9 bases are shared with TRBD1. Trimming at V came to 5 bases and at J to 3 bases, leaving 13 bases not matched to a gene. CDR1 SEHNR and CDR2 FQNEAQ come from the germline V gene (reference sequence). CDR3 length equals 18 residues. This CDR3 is CASSLRGDREYYTGELFF. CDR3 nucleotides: TGTGCCAGCAGCCTCAGGGGGGACAGGGAATATTACACCGGGGAGCTGTTTTTT.

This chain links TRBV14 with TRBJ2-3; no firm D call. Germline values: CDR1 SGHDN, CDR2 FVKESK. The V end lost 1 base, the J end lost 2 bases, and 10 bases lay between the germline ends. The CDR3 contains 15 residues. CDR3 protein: CASSQVRRNTDTQYF. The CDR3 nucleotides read TGTGCCAGCAGCCAAGTTAGGCGAAACACAGATACGCAGTATTTT.

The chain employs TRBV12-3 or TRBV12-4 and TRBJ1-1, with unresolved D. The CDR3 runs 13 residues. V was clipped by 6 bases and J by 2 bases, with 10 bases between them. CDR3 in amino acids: CASSRDTNTEAFF. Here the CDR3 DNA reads TGTGCCAGCAGCCGTGACACTAACACTGAAGCTTTCTTT.

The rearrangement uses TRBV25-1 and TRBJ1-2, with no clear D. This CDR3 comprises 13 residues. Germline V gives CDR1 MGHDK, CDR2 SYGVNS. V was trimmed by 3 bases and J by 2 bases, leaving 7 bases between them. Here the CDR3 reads CASSEGRNYGYTF. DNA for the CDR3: TGTGCCAGCAGTGAGGGTCGCAACTATGGCTACACCTTC.

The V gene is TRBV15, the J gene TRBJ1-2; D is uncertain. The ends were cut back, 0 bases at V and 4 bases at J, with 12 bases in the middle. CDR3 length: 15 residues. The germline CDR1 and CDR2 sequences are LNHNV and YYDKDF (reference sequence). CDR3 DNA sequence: TGTGCCACCAGCAGAGAGACCCTGGGCCGCTATGGCTACACCTTC. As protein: CATSRETLGRYGYTF. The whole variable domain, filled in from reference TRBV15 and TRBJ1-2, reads DAMVIQNPRYQVTQFGKPVTLSCSQTLNHNVMYWYQQKSSQAPKLLFHYYDKDFNNEADTPDNFQSRRPNTSFCFLDIRSPGLGDTAMYLCATSRETLGRYGYTFGSGTRLTVV.

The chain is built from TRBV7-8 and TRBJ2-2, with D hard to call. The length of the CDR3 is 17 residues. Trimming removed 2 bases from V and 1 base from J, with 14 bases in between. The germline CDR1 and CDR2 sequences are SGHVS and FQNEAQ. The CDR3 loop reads CASSLTDMRLNTGELFF. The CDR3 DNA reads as TGTGCCAGCAGCTTAACAGATATGCGGTTGAACACCGGGGAGCTGTTTTTT.

CDR3 protein: CATQTFTENNEQFF. CDR3 sequence (DNA): TGTGCCACCCAGACATTTACAGAAAACAATGAGCAGTTCTTC. This chain uses TRBV27 with TRBJ2-1; no clear D. V was cut by 10 bases and J by 5 bases, with 18 bases left in between. This CDR3 has 14 residues. Germline values: CDR1 MNHEY, CDR2 SMNVEV (reference sequence).